This T cell receptor (beta chain) was sequenced during a study of T cell changes during pregnancy in multiple sclerosis. Generated by immunoSEQ multiplex PCR, the TCRdb table keeps only in-frame clones and is missing some. The sample has roughly 52,000 clones; 85% to 90% are singletons. Looked up from germline, CDR1 is SGHRS and CDR2 is YFSETQ. Trimming left V 1 base short and J 4 bases short, with 8 bases between. This CDR3 region has 13 residues. The sample consisted of CD4+ T cells from peripheral blood mononuclear cells, taken in the first trimester of pregnancy. The TCR was taken from a female donor with multiple sclerosis, enrolled in a pregnancy study. The genes are TRBV5-1 and TRBJ1-1; the D is unclear. This CDR3 is CASSLFEFTEAFF. Here the CDR3 DNA reads TGCGCCAGCAGCTTGTTTGAGTTCACTGAAGCTTTCTTT.